This TCR beta chain originates from a study of Tregs in tolerant kidney transplant recipients. The study's findings and limits: Findings come from small patient numbers and require larger validation.

The CDR3 is 14 residues long. Unmatched junction bases numbered 5, after V lost 5 bases and J lost 5 bases. CDR1 and CDR2 (germline): SGHTA, FQGTGA. Clones were read by immunoSEQ multiplex PCR, and TCRdb kept only the in-frame ones, dropping some. Of about 240,000 clones listed, 84% are singletons. Remarks on this clone: Its matching antigen is unknown. The sample carries other DNA sequences with the same CDR3.

The chain employs TRBV7-3 and TRBJ1-1; 10 bases are shared with TRBD1. The source is a human donor in good health. Material: CD4+ T cells from blood. This chain's CDR3 is CASSQTGGRTEAFF. The CDR3 nucleotides read TGTGCCAGCAGCCAGACAGGGGGCAGGACTGAAGCTTTCTTT.